This T cell receptor (beta chain) derives from a study of lymphopenia after photon versus proton radiotherapy (dated 2019 in TCRdb). Background for the entire study: The immunological effects of photon versus proton radiation therapy were compared in patients with gastrointestinal tumors who developed high-grade lymphopenia. The cohort included 20 to 25 patients with gastrointestinal tumors who developed lymphopenia after receiving either photon or proton therapy. The goal of the study was to characterize the differences between the two radiation modalities in how they affect the immune system. The paper as a whole reports these results and caveats: Across the cohort, among patients who died, a greater drop in TCR diversity after the nadir was inversely correlated with overall survival time. Proton-treated patients stayed relatively stable during treatment, while photon-treated patients lost naive T cells and TCR diversity and gained effector/memory populations. The authors looked at the survival association only in patients who died, and they framed better survival with proton therapy as a possibility rather than a demonstrated result. Once the lymphocyte count had reached its nadir, the repertoires of photon-treated patients showed oligoclonal expansion, particularly of CD8+ Temra cells, and this expansion drove the decline in diversity.

Sequences MDHEN (CDR1) and SYDVKM (CDR2) are obtained from the germline V gene. There are 17 amino acids in the CDR3, from cysteine to phenylalanine inclusive. This entry keeps only the CDR3 DNA: 51 bases, framed from base 1. This clone appeared once. Its antigen specificity is not known. A read error may produce the germline difference seen at one junction end. The method behind the library was the immunoSEQ multiplex PCR assay. T cell repertoires were profiled by deep sequencing of rearranged TCR beta loci, alongside multiparametric flow cytometry. Entries here come from immuneACCESS through TCRdb and include only in-frame sequences with V and J called. Some clones fail to appear in such tables; in the studies checked, an unresolved V gene covers under half of the shortfall, and the cause of the remainder is unknown. The sample data list tens of thousands of clones, and approximately 91% of these were observed just once. About 3% of the sample is held by the ten biggest clonotypes.

The sequencing used peripheral blood, collected from a patient treated with photon-based radiotherapy. This TCR came from an older woman with pancreatic cancer. The chain is made from TRBV28 and TRBJ2-3; TRBD2 could be the D gene, as 5 bases match. The DNA is as follows: TGTGCCAGCAGAGCCCGAGATAGCGAACCGGGCACAGTTACGCAGTATTTT. This translates into CASRARDSEPGTVTQYF.